The 2 T cell receptor beta chains below all came from one sample that was sequenced in a study of blood T cell repertoires in COVID-19. TCRdb keeps only in-frame clones here, not all; method: immunoSEQ multiplex PCR. The repertoire holds fewer than 300,000 clones, with more than 65% as singletons. The specimen sequenced was peripheral blood. These receptors were obtained from a young woman with acute or convalescent COVID-19.

V is TRBV7-2 and J is TRBJ2-7, with 8 bases fitting TRBD1. Germline V gene sequence: CDR1 SGHTA, CDR2 FQGNSA. The V and J ends lost 7 bases and 3 bases, in that order; junction bases with no gene match: 5. This CDR3 region has 13 residues. CDR3 nucleotide sequence: TGTGCCAGCACCCTTGGGACAGGCTACGAGCAGTACTTC. Encoded protein: CASTLGTGYEQYF. Using reference TRBV7-2 and TRBJ2-7 for the parts outside the CDR3, the full variable domain is GAGVSQSPSNKVTEKGKDVELRCDPISGHTALYWYRQSLGQGLEFLIYFQGNSAPDKSGLPSDRFSAERTGGSVSTLTIQRTQQEDSAVYLCASTLGTGYEQYFGPGTRLTVT.

CDR3 in amino acids: CASRRTGTDTQYF. The CDR3 DNA is TGTGCCAGCAGACGGACAGGGACGGATACGCAGTATTTT. The chain couples TRBV11-1 to TRBJ2-3; TRBD1 agrees at 8 bases. The CDR3 covers 13 residues. Germline V CDR1 and CDR2: SGHAT, FQDESV (reference sequence). Trimming cost V 6 bases and J 6 bases; bases outside gene matches: 5. Variable domain in full (rest from reference TRBV11-1 and TRBJ2-3): EAEVAQSPRYKITEKSQAVAFWCDPISGHATLYWYRQILGQGPELLVQFQDESVVDDSQLPKDRFSAERLKGVDSTLKIQPAELGDSAMYLCASRRTGTDTQYFGPGTRLTVL.